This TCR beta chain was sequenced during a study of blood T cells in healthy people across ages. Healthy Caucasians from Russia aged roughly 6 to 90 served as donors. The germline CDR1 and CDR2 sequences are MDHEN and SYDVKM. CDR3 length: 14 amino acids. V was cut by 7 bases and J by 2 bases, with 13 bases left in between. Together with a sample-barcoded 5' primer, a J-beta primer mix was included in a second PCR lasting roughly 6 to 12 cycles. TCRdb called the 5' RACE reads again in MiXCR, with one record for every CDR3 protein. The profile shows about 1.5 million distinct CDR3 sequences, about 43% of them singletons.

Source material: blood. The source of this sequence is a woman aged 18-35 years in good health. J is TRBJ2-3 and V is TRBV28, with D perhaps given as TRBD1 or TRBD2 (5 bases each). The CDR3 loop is CASTSGTTTDTQYF. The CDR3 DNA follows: TGTGCCAGCACCTCCGGGACGACCACAGATACGCAGTATTTT.